The T cell receptor beta chain under discussion was sequenced for a study of tumor and adjacent non-tumor tissue in lung cancer. This clonotype was seen repeatedly, ten times or more. Its cognate antigen is unknown. No cell sorting was done before RNA was extracted from the tissue. The library came from three nested PCR rounds adapted from ARM-PCR protocols. TCRdb used MiXCR to reprocess the multiplex PCR reads, holding one entry per CDR3 protein. The profile covers roughly 67,000 distinct CDR3 sequences, with 60% appearing a single time and 20% to 25% taken by the ten largest. Study results and caveats: Normal lung showed higher cumulative top 100 clone frequency than tumor.

Germline trimming cut 6 bases from V and 6 bases from J; bases unmatched to any gene: 7. CDR3 length: 15 residues. Per germline, CDR1 DFQATT and CDR2 SNEGSKA (reference sequence). The gene calls are TRBV20-1 and TRBJ2-1; 14 bases are a match to TRBD2. Source material: lung tumor tissue. The receptor was isolated from a man over 45 with non-small cell lung cancer. The CDR3 region has the DNA TGCAGTGCCTCCGGGACTAGCGGGAGCATCAATGAGCAGTTCTTC. Amino acids: CSASGTSGSINEQFF.